This T cell receptor beta chain was found in a study of cytomegalovirus exposure and HLA in healthy donors (dated by TCRdb to the late 2010s). Some background on the complete study: An earlier analysis of approximately 640 of the donors reported 250 to 350 Gb of sequence data and roughly 110 million unique TCR beta sequences from approximately 180 million T cells. All discovery cohort repertoires had been generated using a single sequencing platform. HLA typing covered class I and class II loci at four-digit resolution. To predict cytomegalovirus infection status, the study combined high-throughput TCR immunosequencing, statistical association of individual TCRs with disease status, and machine learning. About 300 gigabases of sequencing data and roughly 81 million unique TCR sequences made up an early release that covered about 640 HLA-typed donors. The study aimed to test whether cataloging public T cell receptors could reveal signatures of past pathogen exposure. Rather than using new phenotypic data, the later analysis identified candidate immune exposures from TCR beta sequences and from how often those sequences occurred across donors. Among the approximately 400 genotyped donors, 81% belonged to the genetic ancestry cluster associated with self-reported Caucasian donors. In addition to the first cohort of 650 to 800 subjects, a separate validation cohort of some 120 different subjects was used. The number of typed donors differed by locus: roughly 629-640 for A, B, C, DRB1 and DQB1; roughly 510 for DQA1; around 580 for DPA1; and some 430 for DPB1. Five DR-DQ haplotypes were handled as single units for association and clustering because linkage in the cohort was strong. A later analysis re-analyzed previously published TCR beta repertoires from approximately 700 donors and added high-resolution HLA genotyping to study TCR occurrence patterns. Using immunosequencing, the study profiled T cell repertoires from 666 subjects and related those repertoires to cytomegalovirus serostatus. Alongside the repertoire data, information on donor age, sex, ethnicity and CMV serostatus was compiled. To decide whether each TCR beta V gene segment behaved as functional or pseudogenic, an earlier analysis of approximately 620 of the donors relied on high-throughput TCR beta sequencing. On average, approximately 250,000 unique TCR beta nucleotide sequences were sequenced per donor among 398 genotyped donors of the cohort, with roughly a sixth of those sequences being non-productive. Genome-wide SNP genotypes for about 60% of the roughly 700 donors were used in a later genetic analysis, which treated that subset as a discovery cohort. General findings and caveats noted by the study authors: The presence/absence analyses assumed that sequencing depth was roughly uniform across donors, and that assumption may not be true. Most TCR sequences were seen in very few donors, while some public TCRs were found in many individuals. A later analysis found that HLA-associated TCR beta chains were more clonally expanded and had lower generation probabilities than equally common non-associated chains. A further reported finding was that TCR beta sequences accurately predicted the HLA-A and HLA-B alleles for most subjects in the first cohort. A later analysis associated 17,000 or so TCR beta sequences with specific HLA alleles at a false discovery rate of 0.05. In vitro tests confirmed that three of the cytomegalovirus-associated TCR beta chains recognize cytomegalovirus antigens. In an earlier analysis of roughly 560 of the donors, most TCR beta V segments were observed in productive rearrangements about 87% or about 30% of the time, broadly matching IMGT annotations. For the cohort, immune exposure information was limited to CMV serostatus. Because HLA typing was missing for some donors at each locus, association tests included only the typed subset. The study listed approximately 160 TCR beta chains as associated with cytomegalovirus. In a later analysis, the rate of TCR association differed among HLA loci, with DRB1 alleles having the most associated TCRs and HLA-C alleles having the fewest. The earlier analysis of fewer than 750 of the donors excluded over 15 rarely observed V segments, including chromosome 9 orphons, because counts were too low. When HLA alleles, especially DR and DQ, strongly co-occurred, TCR associations were difficult to assign to individual alleles. The classifier was reported to diagnose cytomegalovirus status with high specificity and sensitivity in both the original cohort and the validation cohort. A later analysis found that most CMV-associated TCR beta chains appeared HLA-restricted, with HLA associations seemingly driven largely by CMV exposure. The sequencing pipeline was judged likely to have produced a cluster of highly shared sequence variants as a technical artifact. Linkage disequilibrium might explain the correlated functional status among segregating V segments, but an unknown experimental factor could not be excluded. In this cohort, only TCR beta chains were sequenced, and detectable features were limited by the absence of alpha or paired-chain data. In a later genetic analysis, a missense DCLRE1C variant was associated with V-gene and J-gene trimming of TCR beta chains, and the association was replicated in an independent cohort. In a later genetic analysis, fewer N-insertions in productive TCRs were reported among donors in an Asian-associated ancestry cluster than the roughly 700-donor mean. According to the authors, the approach could potentially be generalized to other disease states and immunological phenotypes. Several of the top co-occurrence clusters appeared to be linked to parvovirus B19, influenza, CMV and Epstein-Barr virus, according to a later analysis.

Library construction relied on the immunoSEQ multiplex PCR assay. For the multiplex PCR, a mixture combining 60 forward primers for TCR Vbeta segments and 13 reverse primers for TCR Jbeta segments was used. A multiplex PCR assay on genomic DNA amplified the CDR3 region of rearranged TCR beta genes. On the Illumina HiSeq System, the amplified TCR beta libraries were sequenced as 87-base-pair reads. The paper's data handling went like this. In a later analysis, 80 million or so unique TCR beta chains were counted across the roughly 670 repertoires, and about 10 million of these chains were shared by at least two donors. Raw reads were error-corrected and collapsed into unique sequences with a nearest-neighbor algorithm that merged closely related sequences to remove PCR and sequencing errors. CDR3 sequences were aligned to IMGT reference sequences to assign V, D and J gene segments. For a sequence to be retained, a match of at least six nucleotides to both a V gene segment and a J gene segment was required. A rearrangement was called productive if the CDR3 had no stop codons and remained in frame with V and J, and every other rearrangement was called non-productive. Following IMGT convention, CDR3 was defined as the stretch from the second conserved V-encoded cysteine to the conserved J-encoded phenylalanine. Sequences without an unambiguous match to a single V gene segment were excluded from the earlier analysis of a few hundred of the donors. In an earlier analysis of 587 of the donors, V segments were called functional above 56.7% productive rearrangements and were called segregating when the between-donor standard deviation exceeded 5%. A statistical classification framework was built for diagnosing cytomegalovirus status from the catalog of TCR beta chain sequences. In a later analysis, TCR nucleotide sequences were compared against IMGT/GENE-DB human TR gene sequences so that V and J genes could be assigned. A later analysis assigned CDR3 sequences and most-parsimonious VDJ recombination scenarios with the TCRdist pipeline. In a later analysis, every TCR beta chain was defined by the combination of its CDR3 amino acid sequence and its V-gene family, and reads without a unique V-gene family were dropped. To address suspected cross-contamination and a sequencing artifact, a later analysis removed a few hundred highly shared, low-generation-probability nucleotide sequences. In a later analysis, a clonal expansion index for each public chain was calculated from normalized within-repertoire ranks of inferred template counts. In a later analysis, generation probabilities were computed using a VDJ recombination model fitted to out-of-frame rearrangements, and the results were checked against IGoR. Hypergeometric tests were used in a later analysis to score TCR-TCR, TCR-HLA and TCR-CMV co-occurrence, with a repertoire-size bias correction applied to the TCR pairs. In a later analysis, false discovery rates were estimated by permuting HLA or CMV assignments 20 times. A later analysis grouped co-occurring TCRs with DBSCAN, adding TCRdist sequence similarity when clustering within HLA-allele-positive subsets. Repertoires with fewer than 30,000 or more than 120,000 public chains, plus five repertoires with anomalous nucleotide sharing, were excluded from co-occurrence clustering. As stored in TCRdb, this immuneACCESS dataset retains in-frame rearrangements with V and J assigned. A fraction of the clones does not appear; measured against another copy, unresolved V genes explain less than half of the discrepancy, and the remainder lacks a known reason. The V and J calls and clone size come from that table; D and trimming were worked out from the DNA. This sample's listing comprises about 77,000 clones. In total, the top ten clones hold approximately 14% of the sample.

The cohort was made up of roughly 670 healthy bone marrow donors. All cohort members were sampled while nominally healthy, although unrecorded immune exposures were likely present. The donor tested CMV seropositive and was one of the 289 seropositive cohort members. Each donor provided a peripheral blood sample, and peripheral blood mononuclear cells were used for TCR beta sequencing. The Qiagen DNeasy Blood Extraction Kit was used to extract genomic DNA from the blood cell samples. Comment on this clone: Its antigen is currently not known.

Sequencing input: PBMCs. The clonotype originates from a man in his fifties or sixties in good health and CMV-seropositive.

The sequenced DNA: TGTGCCAGCAGCTTGGAACGGACGCGGGGAAACTATGGCTACACCTTC. This translates into CASSLERTRGNYGYTF. The chain is made from TRBV5-4 and TRBJ1-2, with no confidently assigned D gene. Counted from cysteine to phenylalanine, this CDR3 has 16 amino acids. Of the read, only the CDR3 DNA is kept; its 48 bases are in frame from base 1. CDR1 SGHNT and CDR2 YYREEE are derived from the germline V gene (reference sequence). V lost 0 bases and J lost 2 bases; the stretch between them is 14 bases long.